The 23 T cell receptor beta chains below were found in one sample sequenced in a study of CD8+ T cells in alopecia areata. TCR sequencing used cDNA made by reverse transcription of extracted RNA. Clones were sequenced by immunoSEQ multiplex PCR, and TCRdb holds only the in-frame ones, with some missing. The sample contains about 120,000 clones, 53% of which appear only once. Regarding treatment: oral pan-JAK inhibitor, 5-10 mg twice daily. The sample was CD4+ T cells sorted from blood, taken at week 4, from a patient treated with tofacitinib. Every receptor here comes from a human donor with alopecia areata.

This clone was observed a handful of times. The chain employs TRBV27 and TRBJ1-1, with 7 nucleotides matching TRBD1. Unmatched junction bases numbered 9, after V lost 5 bases and J lost 6 bases. Germline V gives CDR1 MNHEY, CDR2 SMNVEV (reference sequence). The CDR3 totals 14 residues. The CDR3 region has the DNA TGTGCCAGCAGTCCGTATGTCGGGACAGCTGAAGCTTTCTTT. Protein: CASSPYVGTAEAFF.

The chain has TRBV29-1 and TRBJ2-7; no reliable D call. V lost 6 bases, J lost 3 bases, and 9 bases lay in between. In germline, CDR1 is SQVTM, CDR2 ANQGSEA. The CDR3 runs to 11 residues. As DNA, the CDR3 is TGCAGCGTGACCCTTGACTACGAGCAGTACTTC. Translation gives CSVTLDYEQYF.

This clone was seen a handful of times. Other DNA sequences of this sample code for an identical CDR3. The J gene is TRBJ1-5, the V gene TRBV27; D might be TRBD1 (6 bases). This CDR3 spans 14 amino acids. Germline assignment: CDR1 MNHEY and CDR2 SMNVEV (reference sequence). V gave up 5 bases and J gave up 8 bases, with 16 bases separating them. CDR3 residues: CASSRQGNGKPQHF. Written as DNA, the CDR3 is TGTGCCAGCAGTCGTCAGGGGAACGGTAAGCCCCAGCATTTT.

The chain combines TRBV29-1 with TRBJ2-2, with D unclear. The germline V and J ends were trimmed by 3 bases and 2 bases, with 13 bases remaining between them. Per the germline V gene, CDR1 is SQVTM and CDR2 is ANQGSEA. CDR3 size: 15 residues. DNA for the CDR3: TGCAGCGTTGATACTTCCCCCTATAACACCGGGGAGCTGTTTTTT. It yields the protein CSVDTSPYNTGELFF.

This clone appeared a few times. The chain couples TRBV18 to TRBJ2-5; weak D call: TRBD2 (6 bases). Trimming removed 2 bases at V and 5 bases at J, with 9 bases between. Germline V CDR1 and CDR2: KGHSH, LQKENI. The CDR3 is made up of 13 amino acids. The chain's CDR3 is CASSPGEDETQYF. CDR3 DNA sequence: TGTGCCAGCTCACCAGGGGAGGACGAGACCCAGTACTTC.

This chain links TRBV15 with TRBJ2-1, with D maybe TRBD1 (5 bases). Germline V lookup: CDR1 LNHNV, CDR2 YYDKDF (reference sequence). V was pared by 2 bases and J by 4 bases, with 12 bases between. The CDR3 contains 15 residues. In DNA, the CDR3 is TGTGCCACCAGCAGACAGGGATCATTTTACAATGAGCAGTTCTTC. Its protein product is CATSRQGSFYNEQFF.

The J gene is TRBJ2-6, the V gene TRBV5-1; no clear D. The CDR3 length is 16 residues. V was pared by 0 bases and J by 2 bases, with 9 bases between. CDR1 and CDR2 (germline): SGHRS, YFSETQ. CDR3: CASSLVVGPGANVLTF. The CDR3 DNA follows: TGCGCCAGCAGCTTGGTCGTAGGCCCTGGGGCCAACGTCCTGACTTTC.

The chain couples TRBV7-9 to TRBJ1-1; D unclear. Trimming stripped 2 bases from V and 2 bases from J, with 9 bases between. The CDR3 extends over 14 amino acids. Germline CDR1 and CDR2: SEHNR and FQNEAQ (reference sequence). For the CDR3, the DNA is TGTGCCAGCAGCTTACCGGAGGTTAACACTGAAGCTTTCTTT. Protein: CASSLPEVNTEAFF.

This clone was found a few times. CDR3 sequence (DNA): TGTGCCAGCAGTTACTCGACAGGGGATGGCTACACCTTC. This codes for CASSYSTGDGYTF. The chain employs TRBV6-6 and TRBJ1-2; 8 bases align to TRBD1. The CDR3 is 13 residues long. J lost 6 bases, V lost 0 bases, and 0 bases had no gene match. CDR1 is MNHNY and CDR2 is SVGAGI in the germline V gene (reference sequence).

The chain uses TRBV30 and TRBJ1-5, with D tentatively TRBD1 (5 bases). CDR3 length: 13 residues. The germline V and J ends were trimmed by 3 bases and 7 bases, with 13 bases remaining between them. Germline CDR1 is GTSNPN and CDR2 is SVGIG (reference sequence). CDR3 protein: CAWSRGPIQPQHF. DNA of the CDR3: TGTGCCTGGAGCCGGGGCCCCATCCAGCCCCAGCATTTT.

The chain joins TRBV7-2 to TRBJ1-1; a possible D gene is TRBD1 (5 bases). The CDR3 has 12 residues. Between the trimmed V and J ends, which lost 8 bases and 4 bases, there was a span of 11 bases. Germline lookup yields CDR1 SGHTA and CDR2 FQGNSA. As DNA, the CDR3 is TGTGCCAGCTCCGGGGGGAGCACTGAAGCTTTCTTT. Residues: CASSGGSTEAFF.

The chain employs TRBV18 and TRBJ2-1; D not resolved. Germline loops: CDR1 KGHSH, CDR2 LQKENI. The V end lost 5 bases, the J end lost 5 bases, and 13 bases lay between the germline ends. The CDR3 covers 14 residues. The DNA of the CDR3 is TGTGCCAGCTCAGCACGCATTGGAGACAATGAGCAGTTCTTC. Its translation: CASSARIGDNEQFF.

The chain joins TRBV29-1 to TRBJ2-1; 10 bases match TRBD2. The V segment lost 6 bases and the J segment 2 bases; nucleotides outside the gene matches: 13. The CDR3 loop spans 17 amino acids. The germline V gene has CDR1 SQVTM and CDR2 ANQGSEA. In DNA form, the CDR3 reads TGCAGCGTGGACGGGCCTAGCGGGAGTACCACCTACAATGAGCAGTTCTTC. Translation: CSVDGPSGSTTYNEQFF.

The chain is built from TRBV2 and TRBJ1-1; 7 nucleotides align to TRBD1. The CDR3 has 12 amino acids. J was trimmed by 6 bases and V by 7 bases; bases with no gene match: 5. Germline CDR1 and CDR2: SNHLY and FYNNEI. The CDR3 nucleotides are TGTGCCAGCAATGGACAGGTATCTGAAGCTTTCTTT. Protein sequence: CASNGQVSEAFF.

The rearrangement uses TRBV30 and TRBJ1-2; D call uncertain. V was trimmed by 0 bases and J by 4 bases, leaving 9 bases between them. The CDR3 runs to 13 residues. CDR1 GTSNPN and CDR2 SVGIG come from the germline V gene (reference sequence). CDR3 nucleotides: TGTGCCTGGAGTGTGCTAAACGGCTATGGCTACACCTTC. Residues: CAWSVLNGYGYTF.

This chain joins TRBV7-6 and TRBJ2-5, with unresolved D. This CDR3 contains 12 residues. Germline V gene data show CDR1 as SGHVS and CDR2 as FNYEAQ. Trimming stripped 4 bases from V and 4 bases from J, with 7 bases between. The CDR3 DNA follows: TGTGCCAGCAGCTCCGTAAGAGAGACCCAGTACTTC. Residues: CASSSVRETQYF.

In nucleotides, the CDR3 is TGTGCCTGGAGTGGTCGGTCCCCGAGCTCCTACAATGAGCAGTTCTTC. Translated, it gives CAWSGRSPSSYNEQFF. The chain carries TRBV30 and TRBJ2-1; no firm D call. The CDR3 totals 16 residues. Germline-derived CDR1 and CDR2 are GTSNPN and SVGIG (reference sequence). V was trimmed by 1 base and J by 0 bases, leaving 13 bases between them.

V usage is TRBV2 and J usage is TRBJ2-3; D is undetermined. This CDR3 is built from 14 residues. V was shortened by 4 bases and J by 2 bases, with 10 bases between the two germline ends. Germline V gene data show CDR1 as SNHLY and CDR2 as FYNNEI. In nucleotides, the CDR3 is TGTGCCAGCAGTGTAAGCAGAACCACAGATACGCAGTATTTT. Protein sequence: CASSVSRTTDTQYF.

The chain couples TRBV7-8 to TRBJ2-7; a weak D match, TRBD2 (5 bases). V was cut by 7 bases and J by 0 bases, with 16 bases left in between. The CDR3 consists of 15 residues. CDR1 and CDR2 from the germline V gene are SGHVS and FQNEAQ. In DNA form, the CDR3 reads TGTGCCAGCATCGCTTCAAGACGGGACTCCTACGAGCAGTACTTC. The encoded protein is CASIASRRDSYEQYF. Drawing the rest from reference TRBV7-8 and TRBJ2-7, the complete variable domain is GAGVSQSPRYKVAKRGQDVALRCDPISGHVSLFWYQQALGQGPEFLTYFQNEAQLDKSGLPSDRFFAERPEGSVSTLKIQRTQQEDSAVYLCASIASRRDSYEQYFGPGTRLTVT.

The rearrangement links TRBV4-1 to TRBJ1-4, with unresolved D. Trimming took off 3 bases at V and 10 bases at J, with 21 bases between the two ends. CDR1 MGHRA and CDR2 YSYEKL come from the germline V gene. This CDR3 has 16 amino acids. CDR3 loop: CASSHPIQDGPGKLFF. The CDR3 region has the DNA TGCGCCAGCAGCCACCCGATCCAGGACGGCCCAGGAAAACTGTTTTTT.

The chain is built from TRBV6-6 and TRBJ2-7, with D possibly being TRBD2 (5 bases). Looked up from germline, CDR1 is MNHNY and CDR2 is SVGAGI (reference sequence). Trimming removed 6 bases at V and 2 bases at J, with 20 bases between. The CDR3 covers 16 residues. As DNA, the CDR3 is TGTGCCAGCAGCTCCGGGCACAGCGGAGGCGCCTACGAGCAGTACTTC. This codes for CASSSGHSGGAYEQYF.

In its sample, this clone was seen a few times. The V and J genes are TRBV18 and TRBJ1-6; maybe TRBD1 (5 bases). Germline CDR1 is KGHSH and CDR2 is LQKENI. V was clipped by 1 base and J by 8 bases, with 9 bases between them. This CDR3 has 14 amino acids. The CDR3: CASSPQGQDSPLHF. As DNA, the CDR3 is TGTGCCAGCTCACCACAGGGGCAGGATTCACCCCTCCACTTT.

The chain employs TRBV4-2 and TRBJ1-2; D is ambiguous. Per germline, CDR1 LGHNA and CDR2 YNFKEQ. CDR3 length equals 14 residues. V lost 1 base and J 2 bases, leaving 8 bases between the germline ends. CDR3 nucleotides: TGTGCCAGCAGCCAAGTCACAGAGAACTATGGCTACACCTTC. It yields the protein CASSQVTENYGYTF.